This T cell receptor (beta chain) stems from a study of blood T cell repertoires in COVID-19. Background on the study: COVID-19 samples from acute and convalescent phases originated in the United States, Italy and Spain.

Profiling relied on immunoSEQ multiplex PCR, and the TCRdb table lists in-frame clones only, not all of them. The sample comprises 200,000 to 250,000 clones, 65% to 90% of which are singletons, and 2.4% rests with the top ten. In Seattle, patients joined the study during active infection and were tracked longitudinally. Germline V gene lookup returns CDR1 MRHNA and CDR2 SNTAGT. The CDR3 runs to 14 residues. V lost 4 bases and J 1 base, leaving 11 bases between the germline ends. This TCR was sampled from a woman in her 70s with COVID-19, enrolled during active disease. The specimen sequenced was peripheral blood. V and J are TRBV6-4 and TRBJ2-7; unclear D gene. The CDR3 loop is CASSVNLGSYEQYF. CDR3 bases: TGTGCCAGCAGTGTAAACCTAGGTTCCTACGAGCAGTACTTC.